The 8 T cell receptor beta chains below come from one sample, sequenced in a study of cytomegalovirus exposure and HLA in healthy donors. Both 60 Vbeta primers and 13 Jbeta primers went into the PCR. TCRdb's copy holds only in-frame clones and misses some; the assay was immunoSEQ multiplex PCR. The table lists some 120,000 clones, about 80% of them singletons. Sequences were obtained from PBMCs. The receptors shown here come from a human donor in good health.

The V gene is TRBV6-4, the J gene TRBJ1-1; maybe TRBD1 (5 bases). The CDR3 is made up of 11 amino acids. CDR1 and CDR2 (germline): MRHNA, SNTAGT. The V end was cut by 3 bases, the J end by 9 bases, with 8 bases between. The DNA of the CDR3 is TGTGCCAGCAGTGAGGCAGGGAAAGCTTTCTTT. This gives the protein CASSEAGKAFF.

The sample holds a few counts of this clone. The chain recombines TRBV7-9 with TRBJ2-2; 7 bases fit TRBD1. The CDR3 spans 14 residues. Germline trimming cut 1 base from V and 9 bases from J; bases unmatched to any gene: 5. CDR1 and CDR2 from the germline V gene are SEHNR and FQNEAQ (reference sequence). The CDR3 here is CASSLVGTAWELFF. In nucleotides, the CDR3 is TGTGCCAGCAGCTTAGTCGGGACAGCCTGGGAGCTGTTTTTT.

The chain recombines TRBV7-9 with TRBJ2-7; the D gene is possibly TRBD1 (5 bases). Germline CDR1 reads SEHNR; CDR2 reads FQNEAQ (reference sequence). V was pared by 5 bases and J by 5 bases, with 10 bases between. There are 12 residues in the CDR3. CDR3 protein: CASSTTADEQYF. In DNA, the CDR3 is TGTGCCAGCAGCACGACAGCTGACGAGCAGTACTTC.

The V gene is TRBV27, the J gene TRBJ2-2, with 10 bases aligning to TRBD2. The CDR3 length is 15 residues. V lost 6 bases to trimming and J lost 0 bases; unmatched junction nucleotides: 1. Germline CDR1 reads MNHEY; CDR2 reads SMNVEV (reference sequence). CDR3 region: CASSLAGANTGELFF. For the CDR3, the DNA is TGTGCCAGCAGCCTAGCGGGGGCGAACACCGGGGAGCTGTTTTTT.

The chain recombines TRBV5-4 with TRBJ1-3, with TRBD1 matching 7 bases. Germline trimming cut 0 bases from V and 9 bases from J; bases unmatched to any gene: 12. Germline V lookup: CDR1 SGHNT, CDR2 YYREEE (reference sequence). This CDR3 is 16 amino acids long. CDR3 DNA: TGTGCCAGCAGCTTGGCCGACACAGGGGTCGGAGGCACCATATATTTT. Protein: CASSLADTGVGGTIYF.

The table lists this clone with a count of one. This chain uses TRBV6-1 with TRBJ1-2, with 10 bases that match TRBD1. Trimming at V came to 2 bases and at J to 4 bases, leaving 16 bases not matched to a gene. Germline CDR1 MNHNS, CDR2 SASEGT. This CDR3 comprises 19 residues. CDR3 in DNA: TGTGCCAGCAGTGAAAATGGGGCCCAGTGGACAGGGGGGACCTATGGCTACACCTTC. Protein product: CASSENGAQWTGGTYGYTF.

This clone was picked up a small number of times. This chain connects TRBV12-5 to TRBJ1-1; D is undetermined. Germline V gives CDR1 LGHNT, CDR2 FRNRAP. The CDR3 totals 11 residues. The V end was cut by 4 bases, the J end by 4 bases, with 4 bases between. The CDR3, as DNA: TGTGCTAGTGGTTCATTCACTGAAGCTTTCTTT. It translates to CASGSFTEAFF.

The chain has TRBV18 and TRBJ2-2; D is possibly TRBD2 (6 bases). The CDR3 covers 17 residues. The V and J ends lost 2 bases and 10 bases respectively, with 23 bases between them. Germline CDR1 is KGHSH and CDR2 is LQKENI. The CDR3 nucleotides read TGTGCCAGCTCACCATATCAACGGGGGAGTTTATTGGAGGAGCTGTTTTTT. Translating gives CASSPYQRGSLLEELFF.